This TCR beta chain emerged from a study of regulatory T cells in long-lasting Graves disease. This clonotype appeared a few times. The CDR3 runs 14 residues. The V gene's germline CDR1 is MNHNS and CDR2 SASEGT. V lost 6 bases to trimming and J lost 0 bases, with 9 bases between them. Documented time point: newly diagnosed GD, antithyroid drugs for less than 3 months. Following extraction of RNA from PBMCs, that RNA was used to make the TCR library. Investigators prepared the TCR beta libraries by applying iRepertoire HTBI primers and Arm-PCR of CDR3 regions. From the multiplex PCR reads, TCRdb called clonotypes with MiXCR, one entry per CDR3 protein. This sample yields more than 350,000 distinct CDR3 sequences, of which under 15% are seen a single time; 16% belongs to the top ten. The same data also contributed to another study, on T cells in Graves' hyperthyroidism and ophthalmopathy.

The chain links TRBV6-1 to TRBJ1-5; D ambiguous. The sample was peripheral blood mononuclear cells (PBMCs), taken at new diagnosis, from a patient treated with antithyroid drugs. The receptor comes from a woman in her 30s with Graves disease. CDR3 loop: CASRKGGSNQPQHF. The CDR3 DNA sequence: TGTGCCAGCAGAAAGGGAGGTAGCAATCAGCCCCAGCATTTT.